The rows below give T cell receptor beta chains drawn from one sample of a study of regulatory T cells in long-lasting Graves disease. Using its own MiXCR run on the multiplex PCR reads, TCRdb lists one record per CDR3 protein. The table lists 400,000 to 500,000 distinct CDR3 sequences, roughly 23% of them singletons. The sequences come from peripheral blood mononuclear cells (PBMCs), collected when the disease was refractory, from a patient treated with antithyroid drugs. Receptors were obtained from a female donor with Graves disease. The conserved cysteine and the conserved F or W are not part of the CDR3 here. The order of the fields is V gene, D gene, J gene, clone size, CDR3 protein. The D gene is left open where the match is weak. The size of a clone is reported for some rows only, either as once, few or many, or as a class for expanded clones.

V gene: TRBV10-3; D gene: .; J gene: TRBJ1-1; clone size: .; CDR3 protein: AISESGEATEAF
V gene: TRBV29-1; D gene: .; J gene: TRBJ2-3; clone size: few; CDR3 protein: SVEAVRGSTDTQY
V gene: TRBV11-2; D gene: TRBD2; J gene: TRBJ2-3; clone size: few; CDR3 protein: ASSRLAGGTDTQY
V gene: TRBV19; D gene: .; J gene: TRBJ1-4; clone size: .; CDR3 protein: ASSSVGGAEKLF
V gene: TRBV15; D gene: TRBD1; J gene: TRBJ1-6; clone size: .; CDR3 protein: ATSRSDRNNSPLH
V gene: TRBV6-1; D gene: .; J gene: TRBJ1-5; clone size: .; CDR3 protein: ASSLEGLGRGQPQH
V gene: TRBV12-3/TRBV12-4; D gene: .; J gene: TRBJ1-1; clone size: many; CDR3 protein: ASSFRQFGNPRTLLGDTEAF
V gene: TRBV20-1; D gene: .; J gene: TRBJ2-5; clone size: few; CDR3 protein: SARSGVWWTQY
V gene: TRBV7-9; D gene: TRBD1; J gene: TRBJ2-7; clone size: once; CDR3 protein: ASTRTGNIYEQY
V gene: TRBV20-1; D gene: .; J gene: TRBJ1-2; clone size: few; CDR3 protein: SGEEPGGPTNYGYT
V gene: TRBV5-8; D gene: .; J gene: TRBJ1-1; clone size: few; CDR3 protein: ASSKQVAAGEAF
V gene: TRBV28; D gene: TRBD2; J gene: TRBJ2-2; clone size: few; CDR3 protein: ASSPLAGANTGELF
V gene: TRBV28; D gene: .; J gene: TRBJ2-7; clone size: .; CDR3 protein: ASRGWGASSYEQY
V gene: TRBV2; D gene: .; J gene: TRBJ1-1; clone size: many; CDR3 protein: ASSGRLMNTEAF
V gene: TRBV20-1; D gene: .; J gene: TRBJ2-7; clone size: .; CDR3 protein: SAGPLEFDEQY
V gene: TRBV28; D gene: .; J gene: TRBJ1-2; clone size: many; CDR3 protein: ASTREHGSLYGYT
V gene: TRBV12-3/TRBV12-4; D gene: .; J gene: TRBJ2-5; clone size: many; CDR3 protein: ASSLMGAGETQY
V gene: TRBV28; D gene: .; J gene: TRBJ2-3; clone size: .; CDR3 protein: ASSPPSTDTQY